This T cell receptor beta chain came from a study of T cell repertoires in cytomegalovirus infection. Across the study: Public TCR beta signatures marked donors with CMV infection and the matching HLA. Study observations and caveats: What dominated the ex vivo response were HLA-C-restricted CMV-specific TCR beta clonotypes.

The CDR3 has 16 amino acids. Germline values: CDR1 MNHEY, CDR2 SMNVEV (reference sequence). V was clipped by 6 bases and J by 2 bases, with 16 bases between them. Each CDR3 protein gets one entry after TCRdb re-called the reads with MiXCR. The sample has about 310,000 distinct CDR3 sequences, 15% to 20% seen once; the top ten hold 12%. A note on this clonotype: Its antigen is not identified.

The sequencing input was PBMCs. This clonotype was obtained from a human donor in good health (CMV status not recorded). Some clones in this sample may be carry-over from other donors' samples. This chain connects TRBV27 to TRBJ1-4; D gene uncertain. The CDR3 DNA sequence: TGTGCCAGCAGGCCAATTGGCCTGCCTACTAATGAAAAACTGTTTTTT. It codes for CASRPIGLPTNEKLFF.